These 15 T cell receptor beta chains came from one sample sequenced in a study of T-cell reconstitution after alpha-beta-depleted transplantation in children. The library targeted TCRbeta and was prepared with unique molecular identifiers. A single record per CDR3 protein comes from TCRdb applying MiXCR to the PCR reads. The top ten clones hold 10% of a sample with under 350,000 distinct CDR3 sequences, over 8% of them seen once. The specimen comprised PBMCs from the stem cell graft donor, sampled from the stem cell graft. All receptors derive from a human donor who donated a stem cell graft to a child with SCID.

This clonotype was seen a handful of times. The chain has TRBV15 and TRBJ2-2; D is tentatively TRBD1 or TRBD2 (6 bases each). Per the germline V gene, CDR1 is LNHNV and CDR2 is YYDKDF (reference sequence). The CDR3 spans 16 residues. The V end lost 0 bases, the J end lost 2 bases, and 10 bases lay between the germline ends. The CDR3 bases are TGTGCCACCAGCAGAGAGGCGGGACAAAACACCGGGGAGCTGTTTTTT. Translation: CATSREAGQNTGELFF.

This chain uses TRBV7-9 with TRBJ2-4; D perhaps matches TRBD2 (6 bases). CDR1 SEHNR and CDR2 FQNEAQ come from the germline V gene (reference sequence). The V and J ends lost 5 bases and 3 bases respectively, with 17 bases between them. There are 16 residues in the CDR3. CDR3 residues: CASSPLVGGGKNIQYF. The CDR3 bases are TGTGCCAGCAGCCCCCTGGTGGGGGGAGGCAAAAACATTCAGTACTTC. Filled out from reference TRBV7-9 and TRBJ2-4, the complete variable domain reads DTGVSQNPRHKITKRGQNVTFRCDPISEHNRLYWYRQTLGQGPEFLTYFQNEAQLEKSRLLSDRFSAERPKGSFSTLEIQRTEQGDSAMYLCASSPLVGGGKNIQYFGAGTRLSVL.

This clonotype was detected many times. V usage is TRBV20-1 and J usage is TRBJ2-3; D uncertain. The CDR3 is 12 amino acids. V shed 6 bases and J shed 0 bases, with 7 bases lying between them. Germline V gene sequence: CDR1 DFQATT, CDR2 SNEGSKA (reference sequence). CDR3 in amino acids: CSASPSTDTQYF. CDR3 bases: TGCAGTGCAAGTCCTAGCACAGATACGCAGTATTTT.

The chain employs TRBV12-3 or TRBV12-4 and TRBJ1-2; 8 bases are shared with TRBD1. V lost 6 bases to trimming and J lost 3 bases; unmatched junction nucleotides: 0. This CDR3 spans 12 amino acids. CDR3 DNA: TGTGCCAGCAGACAGGGGGACTATGGCTACACCTTC. Translating it yields CASRQGDYGYTF.

J is TRBJ2-7 and V is TRBV11-2, with D possibly matching TRBD1 (5 bases). Trimming removed 0 bases at V and 2 bases at J, with 11 bases between. The CDR3 contains 15 residues. The germline gives CDR1 SGHAT, CDR2 FQNNGV. DNA of the CDR3: TGTGCCAGCAGCTTAGACAGGGCAAGGACCTACGAGCAGTACTTC. Its translation: CASSLDRARTYEQYF.

The chain uses TRBV5-1 and TRBJ2-2; D is ambiguous. Germline V gene sequence: CDR1 SGHRS, CDR2 YFSETQ. The length of the CDR3 is 18 residues. Trimming pared 5 bases from V and 2 bases from J, leaving 22 bases between. CDR3 loop: CASSQRQTPSGNTGELFF. DNA for the CDR3: TGCGCCAGCAGTCAGAGGCAGACGCCCAGTGGAAACACCGGGGAGCTGTTTTTT.

The sample holds many counts of this clonotype. The V call is TRBV29-1, the J call TRBJ2-2; D is unclear. V was pared by 2 bases and J by 5 bases, with 9 bases between. The CDR3 consists of 13 residues. The germline V gene encodes CDR1 SQVTM and CDR2 ANQGSEA. The CDR3 spells CSVEPMGTGELFF. The CDR3 region has the DNA TGCAGCGTTGAACCAATGGGGACCGGGGAGCTGTTTTTT.

The rearrangement uses TRBV20-1 and TRBJ1-5, with a possible D match to TRBD1 (6 bases). The CDR3 consists of 15 residues. Looked up from germline, CDR1 is DFQATT and CDR2 is SNEGSKA (reference sequence). Trimming took off 3 bases at V and 3 bases at J, with 15 bases between the two ends. For the CDR3, the DNA is TGCAGTGCTAGTCCGGCAGGGGAGGACAATCAGCCCCAGCATTTT. Residues: CSASPAGEDNQPQHF.

This clonotype has more than one count but fewer than ten. The V gene is TRBV7-2, the J gene TRBJ1-2; TRBD1 matches 12 bases. The CDR3 runs to 13 residues. J was trimmed by 14 bases and V by 3 bases; bases with no gene match: 7. Per the germline V gene, CDR1 is SGHTA and CDR2 is FQGNSA. The CDR3 is CASSLQRGQGATF. CDR3 nucleotides: TGTGCCAGCAGCTTGCAAAGGGGACAGGGGGCGACCTTC.

This chain links TRBV6-5 with TRBJ1-1; D not resolved. The V and J ends lost 2 bases and 4 bases respectively, with 17 bases between them. The germline CDR1 and CDR2 sequences are MNHEY and SVGAGI. This CDR3 comprises 16 residues. CDR3 in amino acids: CASSYGSIGPGTEAFF. The CDR3 nucleotides are TGTGCCAGCAGTTACGGTTCGATCGGGCCGGGCACTGAAGCTTTCTTT.

This clonotype was seen only a few times. This CDR3 is CASQINSGNTIYF. CDR3 nucleotides: TGTGCCAGCCAGATTAACTCTGGAAACACCATATATTTT. The genes are TRBV7-9 and TRBJ1-3; D call uncertain. V lost 8 bases and J lost 0, with 8 bases in between. The CDR3 spans 13 residues. From germline, CDR1 is SEHNR and CDR2 FQNEAQ (reference sequence).

This chain connects TRBV5-1 to TRBJ2-5; no clear D gene. CDR1 is SGHRS and CDR2 is YFSETQ in the germline V gene. V lost 0 bases, J lost 5 bases, and 14 bases lay in between. This CDR3 spans 15 amino acids. The CDR3 loop reads CASSLETALGETQYF. The DNA of the CDR3 is TGCGCCAGCAGCTTGGAGACGGCACTTGGGGAGACCCAGTACTTC.

In regard to this clonotype: One junction end disagrees with the germline gene, perhaps due to a read error. The CDR3 DNA is TGTGCCAGCACCTTGTCTGGGGCCAACGTCCTGACTTTC. Translation gives CASTLSGANVLTF. The chain couples TRBV5-8 to TRBJ2-6, with D uncertain. Germline-derived CDR1 and CDR2 are SGHTS and YDEGEE. CDR3 length: 13 amino acids. Full variable domain (missing parts from reference TRBV5-8 and TRBJ2-6): EAGVTQSPTHLIKTRGQQATLRCSPISGHTSVYWYQQALGLGLQFLLWYDEGEERNRGNFPPRFSGRQFPNYSSELNVNALELEDSALYLCASTLSGANVLTFGAGSRLTVL.

J is TRBJ2-7 and V is TRBV5-4; 9 nucleotides line up with TRBD1. Per the germline V gene, CDR1 is SGHNT and CDR2 is YYREEE (reference sequence). The CDR3 is made up of 14 amino acids. Trimming at V came to 8 bases and at J to 4 bases, leaving 10 bases not matched to a gene. Here the CDR3 reads CASGTGSFQYEQYF. Here the CDR3 DNA reads TGTGCCAGTGGGACAGGGAGCTTCCAATACGAGCAGTACTTC.

The CDR3 spells CASSPGVNYGYTF. DNA for the CDR3: TGTGCCAGCAGCCCGGGTGTAAACTATGGCTACACCTTC. This chain uses TRBV7-8 with TRBJ1-2; D remains ambiguous. Germline values: CDR1 SGHVS, CDR2 FQNEAQ. The CDR3 totals 13 residues. Trimming took off 5 bases at V and 2 bases at J, with 9 bases between the two ends.